This passage covers 17 T cell receptor beta chains from one sample sequenced in a study of OX40 agonist ivuxolimab in advanced cancers. Profiling relied on immunoSEQ multiplex PCR, and the TCRdb table lists in-frame clones only, not all of them. The sample has roughly 50,000 clones, 70% to 85% seen once; the top ten hold about 6%. Specimen: CD4+ or CD8+ T cells sorted from blood, collected in a trial of the OX40 agonist ivuxolimab. These receptors all stem from an adult with an advanced solid tumor such as melanoma, head and neck, liver or kidney cancer.

The chain joins TRBV29-1 to TRBJ2-1, with D perhaps matching TRBD1 (6 bases). The V gene lost 7 bases and the J gene lost 8 bases, with 24 bases spanning the gap. Germline-derived CDR1 and CDR2 are SQVTM and ANQGSEA. The CDR3 consists of 15 residues. The CDR3 protein is CSAERDTFEGDEQFF. CDR3 coding DNA: TGCAGCGCCGAACGGGACACATTTGAGGGCGATGAGCAGTTCTTC.

The chain recombines TRBV10-3 with TRBJ1-1; D remains ambiguous. Trimming cost V 6 bases and J 7 bases, with 9 bases left between them. Germline assignment: CDR1 ENHRY and CDR2 SYGVKD. The length of the CDR3 is 11 residues. CDR3 DNA sequence: TGTGCCATCAGGGGAACCAGTGAAGCTTTCTTT. Encoded protein: CAIRGTSEAFF.

The chain is built from TRBV12-2 and TRBJ2-2; the table's D gene call, TRBD1, was not cross checked with the DNA. TRBV12-2 is marked as a pseudogene. The CDR3 covers 17 residues. CDR3 residues: CASRLDFGTANTGELFF. CDR3 DNA: TGTGCAAGTCGCTTAGACTTCGGGACAGCGAACACCGGGGAGCTGTTTTTT.

For the CDR3, the DNA is TGTGCCAGCAGCCGGGACAGGGACCCTAACTATGGCTACACCTTC. This translates into CASSRDRDPNYGYTF. This rearrangement joins TRBV7-2 to TRBJ1-2, with 9 bases fitting TRBD1. This CDR3 is 15 amino acids long. With 5 bases clipped from V and 0 bases from J, the junction kept 4 bases outside the gene matches. Germline lookup yields CDR1 SGHTA and CDR2 FQGNSA. Drawing the rest from reference TRBV7-2 and TRBJ1-2, the complete variable domain is GAGVSQSPSNKVTEKGKDVELRCDPISGHTALYWYRQSLGQGLEFLIYFQGNSAPDKSGLPSDRFSAERTGGSVSTLTIQRTQQEDSAVYLCASSRDRDPNYGYTFGSGTRLTVV.

The chain has TRBV7-2 and TRBJ2-7, with 10 bases lining up with TRBD1. The germline V gene has CDR1 SGHTA and CDR2 FQGNSA. The junction had 6 bases not matched to a gene; V was cut back by 4 bases and J by 0 bases. CDR3 length: 16 amino acids. This CDR3 is CASSWADRGLSYEQYF. The CDR3 DNA reads as TGTGCCAGCAGCTGGGCCGACAGGGGGCTCTCCTACGAGCAGTACTTC.

This clone was counted a few times. The gene calls are TRBV10-3 and TRBJ1-1, with TRBD1 matching 9 bases. Germline V gives CDR1 ENHRY, CDR2 SYGVKD. V shed 6 bases and J 2 bases; nucleotides not matched to a gene: 10. The CDR3 runs 16 residues. Here the CDR3 reads CAISSSTGGGNTEAFF. CDR3 DNA sequence: TGTGCCATCAGCTCATCTACAGGGGGCGGAAACACTGAAGCTTTCTTT.

The chain is built from TRBV18 and TRBJ2-7; TRBD1 matches at 8 bases. Trimming took 2 bases from V and 4 from J; bases not matched to a gene: 13. CDR1 is KGHSH, CDR2 LQKENI, per germline. The CDR3 runs 17 residues. The CDR3 region has the DNA TGTGCCAGCTCACCAACCCTCGGGACAGGCAGCGGGTACGAGCAGTACTTC. It codes for CASSPTLGTGSGYEQYF.

The chain couples TRBV18 to TRBJ1-6; D gene ambiguous. The ends were cut back, 1 base at V and 6 bases at J, with 16 bases in the middle. Per the germline V gene, CDR1 is KGHSH and CDR2 is LQKENI. The CDR3 covers 17 residues. CDR3 DNA: TGTGCCAGCTCACCACGAGTGAGAGTGTCGACTAATTCACCCCTCCACTTT. Protein: CASSPRVRVSTNSPLHF.

The J gene is TRBJ2-7, the V gene TRBV29-1; 11 bases agree with TRBD1. Germline lookup yields CDR1 SQVTM and CDR2 ANQGSEA. Unmatched junction bases numbered 2, after V lost 1 base and J lost 3 bases. This CDR3 comprises 14 residues. CDR3 sequence: CSVEAGTGGYEQYF. Written as DNA, the CDR3 is TGCAGCGTTGAAGCCGGGACAGGGGGCTACGAGCAGTACTTC.

This chain joins TRBV10-3 and TRBJ2-1, with D tentatively TRBD2 (5 bases). Deletions cut 4 bases from V and 7 bases from J, with 20 bases between. The CDR3 extends over 16 amino acids. Germline V gene data show CDR1 as ENHRY and CDR2 as SYGVKD. In DNA form, the CDR3 reads TGTGCCATCAGTGCCCCACTGAGCGGTAGGGTGAATGAGCAGTTCTTC. It codes for CAISAPLSGRVNEQFF.

This chain connects TRBV27 to TRBJ2-3; no reliable D call. V was cut by 2 bases and J by 2 bases, with 8 bases left in between. Germline CDR1 and CDR2: MNHEY and SMNVEV (reference sequence). The CDR3 runs 14 residues. CDR3 DNA sequence: TGTGCCAGCAGTTTAGACGGTTACACAGATACGCAGTATTTT. Translation gives CASSLDGYTDTQYF.

The rearrangement joins TRBV7-9 to TRBJ2-5; D is perhaps TRBD2 (6 bases). V lost 2 bases and J 2 bases, leaving 12 bases between the germline ends. The CDR3 runs 15 residues. Germline V gene sequence: CDR1 SEHNR, CDR2 FQNEAQ (reference sequence). DNA for the CDR3: TGTGCCAGCAGCTTAACGCGGGGAGAACAAGAGACCCAGTACTTC. Its translation is CASSLTRGEQETQYF.

This chain links TRBV4-1 with TRBJ2-7; 7 nucleotides line up with TRBD1. Trimming at V came to 0 bases and at J to 9 bases, leaving 17 bases not matched to a gene. The V gene's germline CDR1 is MGHRA and CDR2 YSYEKL. The CDR3 loop spans 17 amino acids. CDR3: CASSQDNLVEGQRVQYF. DNA for the CDR3: TGCGCCAGCAGCCAAGATAACTTGGTAGAGGGACAGAGGGTGCAGTACTTC.

This clone came up once. Written as DNA, the CDR3 is TGTGCCAGCAGCTCTGGGACTGGTAATGAAAAACTGTTTTTT. This sequence encodes CASSSGTGNEKLFF. The rearrangement links TRBV7-9 to TRBJ1-4; TRBD1 is a possible D gene (5 bases). This CDR3 comprises 14 residues. V was clipped by 4 bases and J by 4 bases, with 10 bases between them. Germline CDR1 SEHNR, CDR2 FQNEAQ (reference sequence).

The chain employs TRBV27 and TRBJ2-7, with TRBD2 matching 9 bases. Germline lookup yields CDR1 MNHEY and CDR2 SMNVEV (reference sequence). The CDR3 is made up of 15 amino acids. The junction had 9 bases not matched to a gene; V was cut back by 6 bases and J by 3 bases. CDR3 sequence (DNA): TGTGCCAGCAGATTAGCCAGCGGGGGGTTCTACGAGCAGTACTTC. It is translated as CASRLASGGFYEQYF.

This chain connects TRBV11-2 to TRBJ1-2; D is uncertain. The CDR3 runs to 14 residues. V was shortened by 2 bases and J by 2 bases, with 9 bases between the two germline ends. Germline CDR1 and CDR2: SGHAT and FQNNGV. DNA for the CDR3: TGTGCCAGCAGCTTATCGGACGGGAACTATGGCTACACCTTC. Its protein product is CASSLSDGNYGYTF.

This clone came up a few times. The chain uses TRBV6-5 and TRBJ2-7; TRBD1 matches at 7 bases. In germline, CDR1 is MNHEY, CDR2 SVGAGI. J was trimmed by 2 bases and V by 5 bases; bases with no gene match: 9. The CDR3 loop spans 15 amino acids. The CDR3 sequence: CASSRQGRATYEQYF. DNA for the CDR3: TGTGCCAGCAGTAGACAGGGCCGGGCAACCTACGAGCAGTACTTC.